These 22 T cell receptor beta chains share one sample of origin, sequenced in a study of T cells after yellow fever vaccination. TCRdb reprocessed the 5' RACE reads via MiXCR and lists one record per CDR3 protein. The data hold around 330,000 distinct CDR3 sequences, with less than 4.5% observed a single time. The sample here was PBMCs, taken on the day of the yellow fever booster vaccination. These receptors all stem from a young man who received the YFV17D yellow fever vaccine.

This clonotype was detected ten times or more. The chain employs TRBV5-1 and TRBJ1-6, with D perhaps TRBD1 (6 bases). The CDR3 loop spans 15 amino acids. The germline V and J ends were trimmed by 6 bases and 8 bases, with 18 bases remaining between them. Germline CDR1 and CDR2: SGHRS and YFSETQ. Here the CDR3 DNA reads TGCGCCAGCACCCCCGCCGGGGGGCTAGATTCACCCCTCCACTTT. Translation: CASTPAGGLDSPLHF.

This clonotype was seen at least ten times. This chain uses TRBV5-6 with TRBJ2-1, with 7 bases identical to TRBD1. This CDR3 contains 15 residues. In germline, CDR1 is SGHDT, CDR2 YYEEEE. V trimming: 3 bases; J trimming: 0 bases; junction bases outside the gene matches: 3. The CDR3 DNA reads TGTGCCAGCAGCTCGACAGGGATCTCCTACAATGAGCAGTTCTTC. Protein: CASSSTGISYNEQFF.

This clonotype has a count of ten or more. The CDR3 coding sequence is TGTGCCAGCACCCCCCAGCGGGGGGGCCGGACAGATACGCAGTATTTT. It yields the protein CASTPQRGGRTDTQYF. This sequence joins TRBV6-5 and TRBJ2-3; 10 bases align to TRBD2. V lost 7 bases and J lost 3; bases outside the gene matches: 10. The germline V gene encodes CDR1 MNHEY and CDR2 SVGAGI. This CDR3 contains 16 residues.

This clonotype was detected ten times or more. The chain links TRBV14 to TRBJ2-1; 10 nucleotides agree with TRBD1. CDR3 size: 16 residues. Looked up from germline, CDR1 is SGHDN and CDR2 is FVKESK. V was pared by 1 base and J by 10 bases, with 10 bases of the junction left unmatched. For the CDR3, the DNA is TGTGCCAGCAGCCAAGGGGACAGGGGACAATTTCGGGAGCAGTTCTTC. Translated: CASSQGDRGQFREQFF.

This clonotype was seen many times. V is TRBV5-1 and J is TRBJ1-1; D is unresolved. The CDR3 length is 13 residues. The germline V and J ends were trimmed by 2 bases and 1 base, with 6 bases remaining between them. Looked up from germline, CDR1 is SGHRS and CDR2 is YFSETQ. The CDR3 coding sequence is TGCGCCAGCAGCTTATCTCAGAACACTGAAGCTTTCTTT. Amino acids: CASSLSQNTEAFF.

This clonotype showed up many times. J is TRBJ2-6 and V is TRBV19; D could derive from TRBD1 or TRBD2 (5 bases each). Germline lookup yields CDR1 LNHDA and CDR2 SQIVND (reference sequence). V was trimmed by 6 bases and J by 3 bases, leaving 15 bases between them. The CDR3 contains 16 residues. CDR3 bases: TGTGCCAGTAGGGGGGTATTCGTTGGTGGGGCCAACGTCCTGACTTTC. Amino acid sequence: CASRGVFVGGANVLTF.

This clonotype was detected a few times. The chain is built from TRBV20-1 and TRBJ2-1, with 9 bases fitting TRBD2. The CDR3 runs 16 residues. Germline CDR1 reads DFQATT; CDR2 reads SNEGSKA (reference sequence). Trimming cost V 3 bases and J 4 bases; bases outside gene matches: 10. The CDR3 DNA reads as TGCAGTGCTAGGGGAACCCAGCGGGGGGCTTACAATGAGCAGTTCTTC. Its translation: CSARGTQRGAYNEQFF.

The gene calls are TRBV20-1 and TRBJ2-3; 7 bases map to TRBD2. V trimming: 6 bases; J trimming: 2 bases; junction bases outside the gene matches: 5. CDR3 length equals 13 residues. The germline gives CDR1 DFQATT, CDR2 SNEGSKA (reference sequence). CDR3 bases: TGCAGTGCCGAGCGGGATCCCACAGATACGCAGTATTTT. Its translation: CSAERDPTDTQYF.

This clonotype was recorded a few times. The chain employs TRBV7-9 and TRBJ1-1; D possibly corresponds to TRBD1 (6 bases). In germline, CDR1 is SEHNR, CDR2 FQNEAQ (reference sequence). This CDR3 has 12 residues. The germline V and J ends were trimmed by 4 bases and 6 bases, with 9 bases remaining between them. The CDR3 sequence: CASSSGGAEAFF. CDR3 in DNA: TGTGCCAGCAGCTCGGGGGGCGCTGAAGCTTTCTTT.

The J gene is TRBJ2-6, the V gene TRBV30, with no clear D. Trimming took off 0 bases at V and 1 base at J, with 1 base between the two ends. This CDR3 comprises 13 residues. Germline CDR1 is GTSNPN and CDR2 is SVGIG (reference sequence). For the CDR3, the DNA is TGTGCCTGGAGTGTATCTGGGGCCAACGTCCTGACTTTC. It is translated as CAWSVSGANVLTF.

This clonotype was detected only a few times. CDR3: CASRVVTRGYTF. DNA for the CDR3: TGTGCCAGCCGAGTGGTCACTCGGGGCTACACCTTC. The V and J genes are TRBV2 and TRBJ1-2; the D is unclear. V was shortened by 8 bases and J by 8 bases, with 15 bases between the two germline ends. The CDR3 loop spans 12 amino acids. CDR1 is SNHLY and CDR2 is FYNNEI in the germline V gene.

This clonotype was found a few times. V and J are TRBV5-1 and TRBJ1-2, with D perhaps matching TRBD1 (5 bases). Germline CDR1 and CDR2: SGHRS and YFSETQ. V was trimmed by 0 bases and J by 8 bases, leaving 11 bases between them. The CDR3 consists of 13 residues. The CDR3, as DNA: TGCGCCAGCAGCTTGGAAGGGGCCGGCGGCTACACCTTC. It is translated as CASSLEGAGGYTF.

In this sample, this clonotype turned up a few times. The chain couples TRBV12-3 or TRBV12-4 to TRBJ1-6; TRBD1 matches 8 bases. This CDR3 contains 14 residues. With V trimmed by 3 bases and J by 10 bases, 5 bases remained unmatched. The CDR3 here is CASSLGQGASPLHF. CDR3 DNA: TGTGCCAGCAGTTTGGGCCAGGGGGCCTCACCCCTCCACTTT.

This clonotype was recorded at least ten times. J is TRBJ1-1 and V is TRBV6-5, with TRBD1 identical over 7 bases. V was clipped by 7 bases and J by 5 bases; unmatched bases: 10. Per germline, CDR1 MNHEY and CDR2 SVGAGI. CDR3 length equals 14 residues. The CDR3 here is CASNPQGLWTEAFF. The CDR3, as DNA: TGTGCCAGCAATCCACAGGGGTTGTGGACTGAAGCTTTCTTT.

This clonotype was seen repeatedly, ten times or more. The V and J genes are TRBV20-1 and TRBJ2-7; 7 bases match TRBD1. The V and J ends lost 6 bases and 1 base, in that order; junction bases with no gene match: 21. Germline lookup yields CDR1 DFQATT and CDR2 SNEGSKA (reference sequence). CDR3 length equals 18 residues. This CDR3 is CSAGKGQIVLTNSYEQYF. The CDR3 DNA sequence: TGCAGTGCCGGAAAGGGACAGATAGTTCTAACCAATTCCTACGAGCAGTACTTC.

This clonotype was observed a handful of times. This chain uses TRBV5-1 with TRBJ2-5, with 8 bases aligning to TRBD1. V lost 2 bases and J lost 0; bases outside the gene matches: 3. This CDR3 is built from 15 residues. In germline, CDR1 is SGHRS, CDR2 YFSETQ. The CDR3 nucleotides are TGCGCCAGCAGCTTCCAGGGGGCTCACCAAGAGACCCAGTACTTC. Its protein product is CASSFQGAHQETQYF.

The gene calls are TRBV19 and TRBJ2-6; D possibly corresponds to TRBD2 (5 bases). Trimming took off 4 bases at V and 3 bases at J, with 13 bases between the two ends. CDR1 is LNHDA, CDR2 SQIVND, per germline (reference sequence). The CDR3 contains 16 residues. In DNA, the CDR3 is TGTGCCAGTAGTACCTCCGGACTGGTTGGGGCCAACGTCCTGACTTTC. It specifies CASSTSGLVGANVLTF.

This clonotype was recorded at least ten times. V is TRBV6-5 and J is TRBJ2-2; 9 nucleotides align to TRBD1. Germline V gene data show CDR1 as MNHEY and CDR2 as SVGAGI. The length of the CDR3 is 19 residues. V shed 7 bases, J shed 4 bases, and the junction held 19 bases outside the gene matches. The CDR3 bases are TGTGCCAGCATTTCCCGGGACAGGGCGTTCGGTTGGAGCACCGGGGAGCTGTTTTTT. Translating gives CASISRDRAFGWSTGELFF.

This clonotype was detected ten times or more. The CDR3 loop is CASSPGTGVGDQETQYF. The DNA for the CDR3 is TGTGCCAGCAGCCCCGGGACAGGCGTTGGAGACCAAGAGACCCAGTACTTC. V and J are TRBV7-9 and TRBJ2-5; 8 bases align to TRBD1. CDR1 SEHNR and CDR2 FQNEAQ come from the germline V gene (reference sequence). The length of the CDR3 is 17 residues. V was pared by 5 bases and J by 0 bases, with 11 bases of the junction left unmatched.

This clonotype was found many times. The chain links TRBV5-5 to TRBJ2-2; tentatively, D is TRBD1 (6 bases). Germline V gene sequence: CDR1 SGHKS, CDR2 YYEKEE (reference sequence). This CDR3 region has 16 residues. The ends were cut back, 3 bases at V and 1 base at J, with 13 bases in the middle. For the CDR3, the DNA is TGTGCCAGCAGCTCCCGGACAGCCAAGAACACCGGGGAGCTGTTTTTT. It encodes CASSSRTAKNTGELFF.

This clonotype occurred many times. The DNA for the CDR3 is TGCAGCGTCTTACAACGGAACACCGGGGAGCTGTTTTTT. Protein sequence: CSVLQRNTGELFF. The V call is TRBV29-1, the J call TRBJ2-2; no firm D call. The length of the CDR3 is 13 residues. Germline assignment: CDR1 SQVTM and CDR2 ANQGSEA. V lost 6 bases, J lost 1 base, and 9 bases lay in between.

This clonotype was found many times. The rearrangement joins TRBV7-2 to TRBJ1-5; 10 nucleotides match TRBD1. In germline, CDR1 is SGHTA, CDR2 FQGNSA. V lost 5 bases and J lost 14; bases outside the gene matches: 3. The CDR3 has 11 residues. The CDR3 DNA reads as TGTGCCAGCAGCGAAGGGACAGGGGAGCATTTT. As protein: CASSEGTGEHF. The entire variable domain, with the rest obtained from reference TRBV7-2 and TRBJ1-5, is as follows: GAGVSQSPSNKVTEKGKDVELRCDPISGHTALYWYRQSLGQGLEFLIYFQGNSAPDKSGLPSDRFSAERTGGSVSTLTIQRTQQEDSAVYLCASSEGTGEHFGDGTRLSIL.